This T cell receptor beta chain was observed in a study of T cells expressing NK-cell markers. As for the study in general: Among the eight sequenced donors, seven tested HCMV-seropositive and one tested seronegative. Whole-study results and caveats: Dominant NKG2C+ clonotypes were found to form roughly 1.0-7.5% of CD8+ T cells in roughly 6 donors.

To note about this clonotype: Its cognate antigen is unknown.

The CDR3 extends over 13 amino acids. Germline V gene data show CDR1 as SGHRS and CDR2 as YFSETQ. Following a re-call of the 5' RACE reads, TCRdb has one entry per CDR3 protein and lacks DNA. In all, the sample yields more than 400,000 distinct CDR3 sequences. J is TRBJ1-1 and V is TRBV5-1. The sequence was obtained from a woman aged 18 to 75 in good health. Sequencing was done on a sample of blood T cells: a sorted CD56 or NKG2C T cell subset, CD4+ or CD8+ T cells, or bulk PBMC T cells (not recorded which). CDR3 sequence reads: CASSLAGNTEAFF.